The 3 T cell receptor beta chains below come from one sample, sequenced in a study of blood T cell repertoires in COVID-19. Method: immunoSEQ multiplex PCR; TCRdb's copy keeps in-frame clones and lacks some. The table shows tens of thousands of clones, with 87% occurring only once. What was sequenced was peripheral blood. The receptors were sampled from a man older than 75 with active COVID-19.

V is TRBV29-1 and J is TRBJ2-7; tentatively, D is TRBD1 (6 bases). Germline lookup yields CDR1 SQVTM and CDR2 ANQGSEA. The CDR3 length is 16 residues. Trimming pared 8 bases from V and 3 bases from J, leaving 26 bases between. The CDR3 is CSFLWGPIPFYYEQYF. The CDR3 DNA reads TGCAGCTTTTTATGGGGGCCTATACCCTTTTACTACGAGCAGTACTTC.

This clone showed up just once. The gene calls are TRBV7-9 and TRBJ1-4, with TRBD1 matching over 8 bases. V was clipped by 4 bases and J by 5 bases; unmatched bases: 6. CDR1 is SEHNR, CDR2 FQNEAQ, per germline (reference sequence). The CDR3 extends over 15 amino acids. The CDR3: CASSSGQGKNEKLFF. Written as DNA, the CDR3 is TGTGCCAGCAGCTCCGGACAGGGAAAGAATGAAAAACTGTTTTTT.

The chain combines TRBV28 with TRBJ1-1; the D gene is possibly TRBD1 (5 bases). The CDR3 is made up of 13 amino acids. Germline CDR1 and CDR2: MDHEN and SYDVKM. Trimming stripped 5 bases from V and 0 bases from J, with 7 bases between. CDR3 region: CASSPTVNTEAFF. CDR3 DNA sequence: TGTGCCAGCAGTCCGACAGTGAACACTGAAGCTTTCTTT.